This is a list of T cell receptor beta chains from one sample in a study of T cell repertoires in cytomegalovirus infection. Their antigens remain unidentified. TCRdb independently ran MiXCR on the reads; one entry per CDR3 protein. The repertoire has approximately 130,000 distinct CDR3 sequences, 20% to 30% of them found once; the top ten carry 30% to 40%. Input material: PBMCs, sequenced either directly or after in vitro stimulation (not recorded which). These receptors originate from a human donor in good health (CMV status not recorded). Some clones in this sample may be carry-over from other donors' samples. Both conserved end residues are part of each CDR3. The D gene is left open where the match is weak. Size is stated for part of the rows, as once, few or many counts, or as a class when the clone is expanded.

j_call v_call d_call clone_size cdr3_nt cdr3_aa
TRBJ2-1 TRBV7-3 . few TGTGCCAGCAGCATAGACGGCAACAATGAGCAGTTCTTC CASSIDGNNEQFF
TRBJ2-3 TRBV7-2 . many TGTGCCAGCAGCTTCCGTCTTCTGCCAACAGATACGCAGTATTTT CASSFRLLPTDTQYF
TRBJ2-3 TRBV7-6 . many TGTGCCAGCAGCTTAGCCAGTGGGTCAGATACGCAGTATTTT CASSLASGSDTQYF
TRBJ2-5 TRBV7-2 TRBD2 many TGTGCCAGCAGCCAGCAGCTAGCGGGAGGGGTGGAGACCCAGTACTTC CASSQQLAGGVETQYF
TRBJ2-3 TRBV9 TRBD2 . TGTGCCAGCAGCGGTGGGGGGGTCGGAGATACGCAGTATTTT CASSGGGVGDTQYF
TRBJ2-2 TRBV11-3 . once TGTGCCAGCAGCTTCCCCGGGACTCAAAACACCGGGGAGCTGTTTTTT CASSFPGTQNTGELFF
TRBJ2-7 TRBV28 . many TGTGCCAGCAGTAACAGGTACGAGCAGTACTTC CASSNRYEQYF
TRBJ1-5 TRBV6-1 . . TGTGCCAGCAGGGTCGGGTTAGGGCAGCCCCAGCATTTT CASRVGLGQPQHF
TRBJ2-1 TRBV6-2/TRBV6-3 TRBD1 . TGTGCCAGCAGCCCCACGGGACAGGGGTTTTTCAATGAGCAGTTCTTC CASSPTGQGFFNEQFF
TRBJ2-5 TRBV9 TRBD1 once TGTGCCAGCAGCGTAGGAACAGGGGTGGAGACCCAGTACTTC CASSVGTGVETQYF
TRBJ1-4 TRBV28 . few TGTGCCAGCAGTTTCCCCGCCCCGACAGGTTTTAATGAAAAACTGTTTTTT CASSFPAPTGFNEKLFF
TRBJ2-5 TRBV14 . . TGTGCCAGCAGCCAAGATAAGAACCCCCAACAGACCCAGTACTTC CASSQDKNPQQTQYF
TRBJ2-2 TRBV4-3 TRBD2 . TGCGCCAGCAGCCAACAGAAAGAAACAGCGGGAGGGCCCCACGGGGAGCTGTTTTTT CASSQQKETAGGPHGELFF
TRBJ1-6 TRBV10-2 . . TGCGCCAGCAGTCCGGGATCTTCCTATAATTCACCCCTCCACTTT CASSPGSSYNSPLHF
TRBJ2-7 TRBV7-2 TRBD2 few TGTGCCAGCAGCACCAGCGGGAGGCCCTACGAGCAGTACTTC CASSTSGRPYEQYF
TRBJ2-5 TRBV6-1 . . TGTGCCAGCACCAACTCTGCGACCCGGGACCAAGAGACCCAGTACTTC CASTNSATRDQETQYF
TRBJ2-7 TRBV6-5 TRBD2 few TGTGCCAGCAGTTACGCTAGCGGGAGGTACGAGCAGTACTTC CASSYASGRYEQYF
TRBJ1-2 TRBV7-8 . many TGTGCCAGCAGCTCATTCAGGGTGAATCCTCCCGATTATGGCTACACCTTC CASSSFRVNPPDYGYTF
TRBJ1-2 TRBV7-6 . many TGTGCCAGCAGCTTAACCCCCGGGGCCCAAAATGGCTACACCTTC CASSLTPGAQNGYTF
TRBJ2-1 TRBV20-1 TRBD2 . TGCAGTGCCAGAGAGACTAGCGGGAGAGTAGGTGAGCAGTTCTTC CSARETSGRVGEQFF
TRBJ1-4 TRBV4-1 TRBD1 few TGCGCCAGCAGCCCGGGGACAGGGGGAGTCGGTGAAAAACTGTTTTTT CASSPGTGGVGEKLFF
TRBJ2-3 TRBV27 TRBD2 . TGTGCCAGCAGTTCGATAGCGGGATTCGGCACAGATACGCAGTATTTT CASSSIAGFGTDTQYF
TRBJ2-1 TRBV24-1 . . TGTGCCACCAGTGGGTTCGCTCGGGTTGGGGAGCAGTTCTTC CATSGFARVGEQFF
TRBJ1-2 TRBV4-3 . many TGCGCCAGCAGCCAAGATGGCCAGGCCCCCTATGGCTACACCTTC CASSQDGQAPYGYTF
TRBJ1-2 TRBV12-3/TRBV12-4 . . TGTGCCAGCAGTTTAGCCGTGGAGGGCCATGGCTACACCTTC CASSLAVEGHGYTF
TRBJ2-1 TRBV20-1 TRBD2 . TGCAGTGCTAGAGATCATAGACTAGCGGTCTACAATGAGCAGTTCTTC CSARDHRLAVYNEQFF
TRBJ1-2 TRBV7-2 . few TGTGCCAGCAGCTTAGAGCAGGGGCAAGGCTATGGCTACACCTTC CASSLEQGQGYGYTF
TRBJ1-4 TRBV10-3 . few TGTGCCATCAGTGCGGACGAGGACGGAAAACTGTTTTTT CAISADEDGKLFF
TRBJ2-2 TRBV6-2/TRBV6-3 TRBD1 . TGTGCCAGCAGTTCGAGGACAGGAGCGGTCCGGGAGCTGTTTTTT CASSSRTGAVRELFF
TRBJ2-5 TRBV6-1 TRBD2 few TGTGCCAGCAGTGAAGCTTGGACCGGGGGGGAGACCCAGTACTTC CASSEAWTGGETQYF
TRBJ1-4 TRBV14 TRBD1 . TGTGCCAGCAGCCAAGAAGAGGTTATGACAGGGGAGGATGAAAAACTGTTTTTT CASSQEEVMTGEDEKLFF
TRBJ2-1 TRBV15 TRBD1 few TGTGCCACCAGCAAACCGGGACAGGGGACGGATGAGCAGTTCTTC CATSKPGQGTDEQFF
TRBJ2-3 TRBV29-1 . . TGCAGCGTTGAAGGGCGCACAGATACGCAGTATTTT CSVEGRTDTQYF
TRBJ2-5 TRBV19 TRBD1 few TGTGCCAGTAGTAGGGGACAGGGTTTGGAGACCCAGTACTTC CASSRGQGLETQYF
TRBJ2-1 TRBV10-3 TRBD1 medium-sized TGTGCCATCAGCCCGACAGGGAATGAGCAGTTCTTC CAISPTGNEQFF
TRBJ2-7 TRBV19 . . TGTGCCAGTAGTATACCAACTAGTAATCGAGAGGACGAGCAGTACTTC CASSIPTSNREDEQYF